This T cell receptor beta chain originates from a study of vaccination and CD4 T cells after COVID-19. Sequencing of DNA taken from cultured CD4+ T cells relied on the Oncomine TCR Beta short-read assay. MiXCR was run by TCRdb on the PCR reads, yielding one entry per CDR3 protein. The sample holds 500 to 800 distinct CDR3 sequences, around 6.9% seen once. By its share, this clonotype is medium-sized. The target antigen is unknown. Trimming removed 2 bases from V and 7 bases from J, with 9 bases in between. Per germline, CDR1 SGHRS and CDR2 YFSETQ. This CDR3 region has 13 residues. Study-wide points: Spike mono-reactivity applied to 304 of 307 vaccine-specific clones detected in convalescent patients.

As for treatment: approximately 9-day PBMC culture with coronavirus spike peptide pools or control peptides (ViraFEST assay). CD4+ T cells that came from the unexposed donor were collected before the COVID-19 pandemic (2011-2018). Researchers reported culturing over 1.5 million PBMCs per well with about 9.4 IU/ml IL-2 and approximately 10 ug/ml peptide pools. The sample taken for sequencing was CD4+ T cells from blood, cultured in vitro. The receptor comes from a human donor in good health. This sequence joins TRBV5-1 and TRBJ2-2, with TRBD2 as a possible D gene (5 bases). CDR3 bases: TGCGCCAGCAGCTTAATAGGGAGCGGGGAGCTGTTTTTT. Its protein is CASSLIGSGELFF.